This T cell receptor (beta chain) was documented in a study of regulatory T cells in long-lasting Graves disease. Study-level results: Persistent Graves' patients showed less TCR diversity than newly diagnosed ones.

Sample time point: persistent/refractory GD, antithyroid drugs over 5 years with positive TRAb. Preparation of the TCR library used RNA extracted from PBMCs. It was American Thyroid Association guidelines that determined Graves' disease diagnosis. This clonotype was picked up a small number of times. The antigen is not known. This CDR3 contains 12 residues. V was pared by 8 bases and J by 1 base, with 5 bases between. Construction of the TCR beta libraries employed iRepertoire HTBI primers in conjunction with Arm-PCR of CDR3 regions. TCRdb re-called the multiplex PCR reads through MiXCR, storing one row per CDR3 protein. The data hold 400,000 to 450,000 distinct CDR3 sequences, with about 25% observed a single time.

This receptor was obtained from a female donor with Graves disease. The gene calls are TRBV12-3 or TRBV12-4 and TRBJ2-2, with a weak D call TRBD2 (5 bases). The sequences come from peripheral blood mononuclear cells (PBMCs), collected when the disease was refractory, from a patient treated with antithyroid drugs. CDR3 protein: CASGRNTGELFF. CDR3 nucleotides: TGTGCCAGCGGGAGGAACACCGGGGAGCTGTTTTTT.